These T cell receptor beta chains were read from a single sample in a study of neurological immune-mediated disorders. In TCRdb, the 5' RACE reads were re-called with MiXCR into one record per CDR3 protein. The table has tens of thousands of distinct CDR3 sequences, roughly 15% seen once. The sample taken for sequencing was PBMCs. The receptors shown here come from a woman aged 40 to 50 in good health. CDR3s leave out the opening cysteine and the closing phenylalanine or tryptophan. The order of the fields is V gene, CDR3 protein.

V: TRBV5-1
CDR3: ASSQGTSGGDEQF

V: TRBV25-1
CDR3: ASSEGLHTDTQY

V: TRBV20-1
CDR3: SARSSGGLQETQY

V: TRBV4-3
CDR3: ASSQDRVSSNSPLH

V: TRBV7-6
CDR3: ASSSDSTGELF

V: TRBV12-3/TRBV12-4
CDR3: ASSLGAMSTDTQY

V: TRBV20-1
CDR3: SAGTFGETQY

V: TRBV5-1
CDR3: ASSYQGGSYNEQF

V: TRBV18
CDR3: ASSREPLYGNTEAF

V: TRBV5-1
CDR3: ASSGGRTNTGELF

V: TRBV5-4
CDR3: ASSIQTGVGETQY

V: TRBV20-1
CDR3: SVPKPGQGTDTQY

V: TRBV5-5
CDR3: ASSKTGVLRDTQY

V: TRBV7-2
CDR3: ASNYWRGPKGF

V: TRBV9
CDR3: ASSVGGVSNQPQH

V: TRBV5-5
CDR3: ASSPGQYQETQY

V: TRBV7-2
CDR3: ASSPEYSGTGRGQPQH

V: TRBV7-3
CDR3: ASSPGTSDETQY

V: TRBV7-9
CDR3: ASSAARRSEAF

V: TRBV3-1
CDR3: ASSHSGGGEKQETQY

V: TRBV16
CDR3: ASSQWAEPYEQY

V: TRBV12-3/TRBV12-4
CDR3: ASKPATTNEKLF

V: TRBV7-8
CDR3: ASSPGLAETYEQY

V: TRBV7-2
CDR3: ASSGAGETQY

V: TRBV6-2/TRBV6-3
CDR3: ASSYAGQGNVQPQH

V: TRBV7-2
CDR3: ASSSGLAGTYEQY

V: TRBV2
CDR3: ASSEYGSRGGTDTQY

V: TRBV7-2
CDR3: ASSLEGTAYEQY

V: TRBV5-1
CDR3: ASSLQVEAGELF